This T cell receptor beta chain came from a study of T cell changes during pregnancy in multiple sclerosis. V lost 4 bases to trimming and J lost 0 bases, with 13 bases between them. Germline lookup yields CDR1 SGHAT and CDR2 FQNNGV. CDR3 length: 16 residues. Libraries were prepared by immunoSEQ multiplex PCR; TCRdb keeps only in-frame clonotypes and omits some of them. Among 50,000 to 75,000 clones listed, 80% to 95% were seen once. This chain connects TRBV11-2 to TRBJ2-1; maybe TRBD2 (5 bases). This TCR was sampled from a female donor in good health, enrolled as a control in a pregnancy study. The sequenced sample was peripheral blood, obtained in the third trimester of pregnancy. In nucleotides, the CDR3 is TGTGCCAGCAGCTGGGAACGGGGAGACTCCTACAATGAGCAGTTCTTC. Protein: CASSWERGDSYNEQFF.